This TCR beta chain derives from a study of shared clonotypes between healthy human individuals (dated by TCRdb to the early 2020s). Regarding the complete study: A couple of women and three men aged 18 to 49 years were included in the cohort. Blood TCR repertoires of roughly five healthy adults were deeply sequenced to estimate repertoire size and the extent of clonotype sharing between individuals. To increase sequencing depth and limit assay-specific biases, TCR repertoire library preparation and sequencing were carried out by different laboratories using diverse techniques. Between about 0.8 and 9 billion PBMCs per donor were obtained by leukapheresis.

The junction shows trimming of 0 bases on V and 1 base on J, plus 10 bases between the germline ends. CDR1 and CDR2 are read off the germline V gene as SGHRS and YFSETQ. Reading from cysteine to phenylalanine, the CDR3 counts 15 amino acids. Only the CDR3 region is kept as DNA, spanning 45 bases read in frame from base 1. Summary of the overall study and its limitations: Only blood was sampled, and tissue TCR repertoires likely differ from those in blood. Because the study included a small number of donors, the genetic and exposure-history diversity represented was limited. Pairwise subsampling led to the expectation that sequencing depth would affect the degree of clonotype sharing among donors.

Comments on this clone: The target of this receptor is not known. No quality values exist for individual bases; no much larger clone is one base distant.

The donors were healthy, HIV-negative adults who had no recently reported acute infections or vaccinations. Every donor was a Caucasian adult residing in Nashville, Tennessee, USA. For unsorted samples, 90 million or so PBMCs were counted, and genomic DNA was extracted using the QIAamp DNA Blood Mini kit. Blood was obtained by leukapheresis, after which PBMCs were separated by Ficoll-Histopaque density gradient centrifugation and cryopreserved in liquid nitrogen vapor phase. TCR CDR3 regions were amplified from genomic DNA by multiplex PCR using the deep immunoSEQ assay. Extracted genomic DNA from each cell subset was spread evenly across all wells of several immunoSEQ 96-well plates, with each plate serving as a replicate. Each replicate PCR for unsorted PBMC received around 330 ng genomic DNA, equal to around 30,000 T cell genomes. Unsorted PBMC genomic DNA was sequenced across ten immunoSEQ deep assay plates. Purified libraries were quantified with a Qubit 3.0 fluorometer, sized on a Bioanalyzer 2100, and re-quantified with the KAPA Library Quantification kit. A separate single-read 150-cycle Illumina NextSeq 550 flow cell was used to sequence each immunoSEQ 96-well plate. The authors processed their data as follows. Because the immunoSEQ output held only junctional sequences and lacked quality scores, the filtering could not match the filtering applied to full-length reads. To assign V/J genes and CDR3, sequences were annotated against IMGT germline references using PyIR, a Python wrapper for IgBLAST v1.9. Any read was removed if the V/J assignment was weak (E-value above 1e-6), the CDR3 was missing, or the read contained stop codons, out-of-frame junctions, or ambiguous translated residues. V3J clonotypes were defined as sequences sharing the same inferred V gene, J gene, and CDR3 amino acid sequence. Percentage overlap between repertoires was calculated by dividing the number of shared unique clonotypes by the size of the smaller repertoire. Repertoire richness was assessed with RTK rarefaction, the Chao1 estimator, and Recon v2.1 estimates of unobserved clonotypes. As stored in TCRdb, this immuneACCESS dataset retains in-frame rearrangements with V and J assigned. A fraction of the clones does not appear; measured against another copy, unresolved V genes explain less than half of the discrepancy, and the remainder lacks a known reason. V, J and clone size are those of that table, while D and trimming were read from the DNA. The sample table contains 470,000 or so clones; only one count was recorded for around 73% of them. Clones ranked in the top ten supply around 13% of the sample.

Sequencing input: PBMCs. This receptor was obtained from a woman between 40 and 50 years old in good health. Some clones in this sample may be carry-over from other donors' samples. The chain joins TRBV5-1 to TRBJ1-1, and perhaps TRBD1 as D gene, on 5 matching bases. This receptor has the CDR3 CASSLGPGANTEAFF. The DNA sequence reads TGCGCCAGCAGCTTGGGGCCCGGGGCGAACACTGAAGCTTTCTTT.